This T cell receptor (beta chain) was found in a study of CD8 T cells in Susac syndrome. J was trimmed by 3 bases and V by 5 bases; bases with no gene match: 7. This CDR3 region has 15 residues. Germline V gene sequence: CDR1 LNHDA, CDR2 SQIVND (reference sequence). This clonotype appeared once. Random hexamers were used to reverse transcribe about 0.45 to 1 ug of RNA. Via MiXCR, TCRdb re-called the immunoSEQ multiplex PCR reads, giving one row per CDR3 protein. The sample holds just over 300,000 distinct CDR3 sequences; about 92% are singletons and the top ten take approximately 0.065%. The receptor was derived from a human donor with multiple sclerosis. The V call is TRBV19, the J call TRBJ1-1; 9 positions agree with TRBD1. Sequenced input: CD4+ T cells from PBMCs. DNA for the CDR3: TGTGCCAGTAGTCGGACAGGGGCTGGGGACACTGAAGCTTTCTTT. Translated, it gives CASSRTGAGDTEAFF. The variable domain in full, completed from reference TRBV19 and TRBJ1-1, reads DGGITQSPKYLFRKEGQNVTLSCEQNLNHDAMYWYRQDPGQGLRLIYYSQIVNDFQKGDIAEGYSVSREKKESFPLTVTSAQKNPTAFYLCASSRTGAGDTEAFFGQGTRLTVV.